The next 7 T cell receptor beta chains were all read from a single sample in a study of control samples from healthy donors and cancer patients. The table came from immunoSEQ multiplex PCR; TCRdb's copy has only in-frame clones and leaves some out. This sample's table reports 150,000 to 200,000 clones. The sample consisted of blood. All receptors come from a woman aged 25 to 45 in good health.

Regarding this clone: The same CDR3 can be traced to other DNA sequences in this sample. The V call is TRBV27, the J call TRBJ2-7; TRBD1 aligns across 8 bases. Germline CDR1 and CDR2: MNHEY and SMNVEV (reference sequence). Trimming cost V 3 bases and J 5 bases; bases outside gene matches: 12. The CDR3 contains 16 residues. The CDR3 region is CASSFAGTGYPNEQYF. CDR3 DNA: TGTGCCAGCAGTTTCGCCGGGACAGGATATCCCAACGAGCAGTACTTC.

The chain joins TRBV12-5 to TRBJ1-2, with D possibly TRBD1 on 6 matching bases. Germline lookup yields CDR1 LGHNT and CDR2 FRNRAP. Trimming pared 1 base from V and 4 bases from J, leaving 13 bases between. The CDR3 is 15 residues long. The CDR3 loop is CASGLAPDSRYGYTF. DNA for the CDR3: TGTGCTAGTGGTTTGGCCCCGGACAGTCGCTATGGCTACACCTTC.

This chain connects TRBV27 to TRBJ1-5; D is unclear. The CDR3 covers 15 residues. V shed 1 base and J shed 7 bases, with 14 bases lying between them. Germline V CDR1 and CDR2: MNHEY, SMNVEV (reference sequence). The CDR3 loop reads CASSLYVYGGQPQHF. The CDR3 DNA is TGTGCCAGCAGTTTATACGTGTACGGCGGACAGCCCCAGCATTTT.

The chain recombines TRBV30 with TRBJ1-2; tentative D call: TRBD1 (5 bases). From germline, CDR1 is GTSNPN and CDR2 SVGIG (reference sequence). The V gene lost 5 bases and the J gene lost 2 bases, with 12 bases spanning the gap. CDR3 length: 13 residues. This CDR3 reads CAWRTFLNYGYTF. The CDR3 DNA reads TGTGCCTGGCGGACATTTTTGAACTATGGCTACACCTTC.

V is TRBV28 and J is TRBJ1-2; 11 bases are shared with TRBD1. Germline CDR1 reads MDHEN; CDR2 reads SYDVKM. The V and J ends lost 8 bases and 5 bases, in that order; junction bases with no gene match: 7. CDR3 length: 14 residues. The CDR3 coding sequence is TGTGCCAGCCGCCTGGGACAGGGGGGGTATGGCTACACCTTC. Its translation is CASRLGQGGYGYTF.

The chain uses TRBV5-1 and TRBJ2-5; D is possibly TRBD1 or TRBD2 (6 bases each). Trimming removed 4 bases from V and 5 bases from J, with 15 bases in between. The CDR3 has 14 amino acids. CDR1 SGHRS and CDR2 YFSETQ come from the germline V gene. CDR3: CASSPGASRETQYF. In DNA, the CDR3 is TGCGCCAGCAGCCCGGGGGCCTCCCGGGAGACCCAGTACTTC.

The chain is built from TRBV21-1 and TRBJ1-5. TRBV21-1 is designated a pseudogene. The CDR3 sequence is 17 residues long. CDR3 protein: CASRYPGASKGNQPQHF. DNA of the CDR3: TGTGCCAGCAGGTACCCGGGAGCCTCGAAGGGCAATCAGCCCCAGCATTTT.